This paragraph covers one T cell receptor (beta chain) sequence. V was pared by 0 bases and J by 7 bases, with 5 bases of the junction left unmatched. The germline V gene encodes CDR1 LNHNV and CDR2 YYDKDF (reference sequence). The CDR3 length is 17 residues. The sample is drawn from a study of blood T cell repertoires in COVID-19. Sequenced by immunoSEQ multiplex PCR; TCRdb stores in-frame clones only, minus some. This table has 25,000 to 35,000 clones, roughly 89% appearing once. This TCR derives from a human donor with acute or convalescent COVID-19. The donor label of this sample is uncertain. Sequencing was carried out using peripheral blood. The chain links TRBV15 to TRBJ2-1, with 14 bases fitting TRBD2. The CDR3 DNA follows: TGTGCCACCAGCAGAGATCTGGGGACTAGCGGGGGAAATGAGCAGTTCTTC. Encoded protein: CATSRDLGTSGGNEQFF.